This T cell receptor (beta chain) was sequenced for a study of T cell repertoires in cytomegalovirus infection. Study observations and caveats: The ex vivo response showed dominance by HLA-C-restricted CMV-specific TCR beta clonotypes.

TCRdb used MiXCR to reprocess the reads, holding one entry per CDR3 protein. The sample holds roughly 600,000 distinct CDR3 sequences, 20% to 30% seen once. This clonotype has only a few counts. Its antigen is unknown. The CDR3 runs 18 residues. CDR1 is MDHEN, CDR2 SYDVKM, per germline. V gave up 3 bases and J gave up 3 bases, with 23 bases separating them. The TCR was taken from a human donor in good health (CMV status not recorded). Some clones in this sample may be carry-over from other donors' samples. The sequenced sample was CD8+ T cells from PBMCs. The V call is TRBV28, the J call TRBJ1-1; D is undetermined. The CDR3 DNA reads TGTGCCAGCAGTTTTGTAGTTGCTCGGAGTAGTTCTGACACTGAAGCTTTCTTT. It translates to CASSFVVARSSSDTEAFF.